This T cell receptor (beta chain) was recovered during a study of T-cell memory formation after mild COVID-19. Germline V gene lookup returns CDR1 DFQATT and CDR2 SNEGSKA (reference sequence). Deletions cut 6 bases from V and 1 base from J, with 18 bases between. This CDR3 spans 15 amino acids. Details on this clonotype: The antigen is not known.

General observations from the study: Later expanders leaned CD4+, whereas day 15 to 85 contracting clones were balanced CD4/CD8.

TCRdb reprocessed the 5' RACE reads with MiXCR, giving one entry per CDR3 protein. This sample yields about 350,000 distinct CDR3 sequences, of which around 30% are seen a single time; approximately 12% belongs to the top ten. The sequenced sample consisted of PBMCs or a T cell subset sorted from them (not recorded which). The chain combines TRBV20-1 with TRBJ1-2, with D unresolved. This clonotype was obtained from an adult woman who had mild COVID-19 (a few samples of this study predate the infection). Cell type and time point are not known. CDR3 amino acids: CSASTLGRVNYGYTF. CDR3 coding DNA: TGCAGTGCCTCGACTCTGGGCAGAGTTAACTATGGCTACACCTTC.